This is a list of T cell receptor beta chains from one sample in a study of OX40 agonist ivuxolimab in advanced cancers. Here immunoSEQ multiplex PCR was the method, and the copy in TCRdb shows in-frame clones only, minus some. The top ten hold about 3% of the sample, which has 75,000 to 90,000 clones, 92% seen once. Sequenced material: CD4+ or CD8+ T cells sorted from blood, taken in a trial of the OX40 agonist ivuxolimab. These receptor sequences come from an adult with an advanced solid tumor such as melanoma, head and neck, liver or kidney cancer. Both conserved end residues are part of each CDR3. The D gene is left open where the match is weak. Clone sizes are given selectively: once, few, many, or a class where the clone is expanded.

clone size	D gene	V gene	J gene	CDR3 DNA	CDR3 protein
NA	NA	TRBV15	TRBJ1-6	TGTGCCACCAGCAGAGGGGGGTCACCCCTCCACTTT	CATSRGGSPLHF
NA	TRBD1	TRBV5-1	TRBJ2-1	TGCGCCAGCAGGGACAGGGGGGGCTCCTACAATGAGCAGTTCTTC	CASRDRGGSYNEQFF
NA	NA	TRBV2	TRBJ1-3	TGTGCCAGCAGTAGACAGGCTGGAAACACCATATATTTT	CASSRQAGNTIYF
NA	NA	TRBV20-1	TRBJ1-2	TGCGGTAGGACAGACAACTATGGCTACACCTTC	CGRTDNYGYTF
NA	NA	TRBV19	TRBJ2-2	TGTGCCAGTAGTATCGCGCAAACCGGTTCAGGGGAGCTGTTTTTT	CASSIAQTGSGELFF
NA	TRBD1	TRBV19	TRBJ2-7	TGTGCCAGTAGTAAAGTCACCGGGACAGGGCACTACGAGCAGTACTTC	CASSKVTGTGHYEQYF
NA	NA	TRBV28	TRBJ2-3	TGTGCCAGCAGTTTATCGGCTAGCGCCGATACGCAGTATTTT	CASSLSASADTQYF
once	NA	TRBV28	TRBJ2-4	TGTGCCAGCAGTTCCGGTCGGTTAGCCAAAAACATTCAGTACTTC	CASSSGRLAKNIQYF
NA	NA	TRBV5-1	TRBJ2-1	TGCGCCAGCAGCTTGACGCTTGGGGCGAGCTCCTACAATGAGCAGTTCTTC	CASSLTLGASSYNEQFF
NA	TRBD2	TRBV25-1	TRBJ2-1	TGTGCCAGCAGTGAGGACCGACTAGCGGGAGGGTCCTACAATGAGCAGTTCTTC	CASSEDRLAGGSYNEQFF
NA	TRBD2	TRBV7-2	TRBJ2-2	TGTGCCAGCAGCTTACGCGGGAGGGCCACTTCCGGGGAGCTGTTTTTT	CASSLRGRATSGELFF
NA	TRBD1	TRBV28	TRBJ1-1	TGTGCCAGCACCCGGCAGGGGGTCCCCTCGAACACTGAAGCTTTCTTT	CASTRQGVPSNTEAFF
NA	TRBD1	TRBV29-1	TRBJ1-1	TGCAGCCATACAGGGGACCTGAACACTGAAGCTTTCTTT	CSHTGDLNTEAFF
NA	TRBD2	TRBV5-1	TRBJ2-3	TGCGCCAGCAGCTTGAGGTTAGCGGGGAAAGATACGCAGTATTTT	CASSLRLAGKDTQYF
NA	NA	TRBV5-1	TRBJ1-2	TGCGCCAGCAGCCGCGAGGGCGACTATGGCTACACCTTC	CASSREGDYGYTF
NA	NA	TRBV20-1	TRBJ1-2	TGCAGTGCTAGCACCTATGGCTACACCTTC	CSASTYGYTF
NA	NA	TRBV29-1	TRBJ1-1	TGCAGCGCTATCGGACAGCCGAACACTGAAGCTTTCTTT	CSAIGQPNTEAFF
once	NA	TRBV7-6	TRBJ1-5	TGTGCCAGCAGCTTACACAGATTTCAGCCCCAGCATTTT	CASSLHRFQPQHF
NA	NA	TRBV29-1	TRBJ2-7	TGCAGCGTTGAAGATAGAGGCTCCTACGAGCAGTACTTC	CSVEDRGSYEQYF
NA	TRBD2	TRBV2	TRBJ2-5	TGTGCCAGCAGTGAGCAAGGACTAGCGGGAGTTGAGACCCAGTACTTC	CASSEQGLAGVETQYF
NA	NA	TRBV15	TRBJ2-1	TGTGCCACCAGCAGAGGAAAGGCCAGCGGATACAATGAGCAGTTCTTC	CATSRGKASGYNEQFF
NA	TRBD1	TRBV4-1	TRBJ2-5	TGCGCCAGCAGCCACCTACCGGGACAGGGGGAGACCCAGTACTTC	CASSHLPGQGETQYF
NA	NA	TRBV20-1	TRBJ1-2	TGCAGTGCTGTCCGGGACTATGGCTACACCTTC	CSAVRDYGYTF
NA	NA	TRBV25-1	TRBJ1-6	TGTGCCAGCAGTCAGGGGTCCAATTCACCCCTCCACTTT	CASSQGSNSPLHF
few	NA	TRBV29-1	TRBJ1-4	TGCAGCGTTACCGGGCAGGATAATGAAAAACTGTTTTTT	CSVTGQDNEKLFF
NA	NA	TRBV10-3	TRBJ1-2	TGTGCCATCAGTGTCGAAAAATCTAACTATGGCTACACCTTC	CAISVEKSNYGYTF
NA	TRBD2	TRBV5-1	TRBJ2-3	TGCGCCAGCAGCACCCTATTAGCGGGATCCCCAGATACGCAGTATTTT	CASSTLLAGSPDTQYF
NA	NA	TRBV5-1	TRBJ2-3	TGCGCCAGCAGCTTGACGGGCAGCACAGATACGCAGTATTTT	CASSLTGSTDTQYF
few	NA	TRBV7-9	TRBJ1-2	TGTGCCAGCAGCTTAACAGAGATGGGGGGCTACACCTTC	CASSLTEMGGYTF
NA	NA	TRBV29-1	TRBJ2-3	TGCAGCGTTGAATCCCCTCGGGGTAGCAGCACAGATACGCAGTATTTT	CSVESPRGSSTDTQYF
NA	NA	TRBV30	TRBJ2-6	TGTGCCTGGAGTGTAAGGTGGAGCTCTGGGGCCAACGTCCTGACTTTC	CAWSVRWSSGANVLTF
NA	TRBD2	TRBV7-9	TRBJ2-1	TGTGCCAGCAGCCTGACTAGCGGGAGGCCAGCAACCTACAATGAGCAGTTCTTC	CASSLTSGRPATYNEQFF
NA	NA	TRBV30	TRBJ1-5	TGTGCCTGGAGTAAAAATCCACAGACCTATAGCAATCAGCCCCAGCATTTT	CAWSKNPQTYSNQPQHF
once	TRBD1	TRBV5-4	TRBJ1-1	TGTGCCAGCAGCTCCATGGGACAGATGAACACTGAAGCTTTCTTT	CASSSMGQMNTEAFF
NA	NA	TRBV6-4	TRBJ2-7	TGTGCCACTAGGTCGAGGGTATCTCTTTCCTACGAGCAGTACTTC	CATRSRVSLSYEQYF
NA	NA	TRBV7-8	TRBJ1-2	TGTGCCAGCACCCTTAGGGTACAGGGTCATGGCTACACCTTC	CASTLRVQGHGYTF